The clone carrying this TCR beta chain was seen many times. This entry comes from a study of T cells in Graves' hyperthyroidism and ophthalmopathy. There were TCR beta CDR3 regions amplified from RNA transcripts. During a first-round RT-PCR of the TCR CDR3, the HTBI primer set was used. TCRdb independently ran MiXCR on the multiplex PCR reads; one entry per CDR3 protein. The repertoire has some 300,000 distinct CDR3 sequences, approximately 13% of them found once; the top ten carry 7.9%. Absence of ophthalmopathy progression within 18 months defined stable Graves' hyperthyroidism. Diagnoses used clinical symptoms, serum thyroxine and TRAb, thyroid ultrasound and orbital computed tomography. Extraction of PBMCs used 8 to 10 ml of fresh peripheral blood. CDR3 length: 17 residues. The ends were cut back, 0 bases at V and 0 bases at J, with 13 bases in the middle. CDR1 and CDR2 from the germline V gene are LGHDT and YNNKEL (reference sequence).

The sequenced sample was blood. The rearrangement uses TRBV3-1 and TRBJ2-3; either TRBD1 or TRBD2 may fit D (5 bases each). The source is a woman aged 40 to 50 with Graves' hyperthyroidism. The CDR3 DNA reads as TGTGCCAGCAGCCAAGAGATGAGGGGTCATAGCACAGATACGCAGTATTTT. Protein: CASSQEMRGHSTDTQYF.